The rows below give T cell receptor beta chains drawn from one sample of a study of blood T cell repertoires in COVID-19. Data came from immunoSEQ multiplex PCR; TCRdb stores just in-frame clones and leaves some out. The sample lists more than 400,000 clones; over 75% were seen once. The sample taken for sequencing was peripheral blood. Receptors originate from a human donor in a cohort sampled during active COVID-19. The CDR3 runs from the conserved cysteine through the conserved F or W. D genes are given only for firm matches. Clone size appears in some rows only: once, few, many, or a class for an expanded clone.

d_gene: NA; abundance: once; v_gene: TRBV12-3/TRBV12-4; j_gene: TRBJ1-1; CDR3nt: TGTGCCAGCAGTCCCCTCGGGAACACTGAAGCTTTCTTT; CDR3aa: CASSPLGNTEAFF
d_gene: NA; abundance: NA; v_gene: TRBV10-3; j_gene: TRBJ1-3; CDR3nt: TGTGCTACGGAGGACGCTAACTCTGGAAACACCATATATTTT; CDR3aa: CATEDANSGNTIYF
d_gene: TRBD2; abundance: NA; v_gene: TRBV7-3; j_gene: TRBJ2-1; CDR3nt: TGTGCCAGCAGCGACAGGGAGGCGACTAGCGGAAGGAATGAGCAGTTCTTC; CDR3aa: CASSDREATSGRNEQFF
d_gene: TRBD1; abundance: NA; v_gene: TRBV3-1/TRBV3-2; j_gene: TRBJ1-1; CDR3nt: TGTGCCAGCAGGCGAACAGGGGGAGGATGGATGAACACTGAAGCTTTCTTT; CDR3aa: CASRRTGGGWMNTEAFF
d_gene: NA; abundance: NA; v_gene: TRBV5-1; j_gene: TRBJ1-5; CDR3nt: TGCGCCAGCAGCTTAGATTCCGGGGATCAGCCCCAGCATTTT; CDR3aa: CASSLDSGDQPQHF
d_gene: NA; abundance: NA; v_gene: TRBV4-3; j_gene: TRBJ1-6; CDR3nt: TGCGCCAGCAGCGTTACAGGGTCCTTCTATAATTCACCCCTCCACTTT; CDR3aa: CASSVTGSFYNSPLHF
d_gene: TRBD1; abundance: NA; v_gene: TRBV2; j_gene: TRBJ2-1; CDR3nt: TGTGCCAGCAGTAGACGTTCGGGACAGGGCTACAATGAGCAGTTCTTC; CDR3aa: CASSRRSGQGYNEQFF
d_gene: NA; abundance: NA; v_gene: TRBV7-2; j_gene: TRBJ2-1; CDR3nt: TGTGCCAGCAGCTTAGGTGGGCTCGGGAGTGAGCAGTTCTTC; CDR3aa: CASSLGGLGSEQFF
d_gene: TRBD1; abundance: NA; v_gene: TRBV27; j_gene: TRBJ1-4; CDR3nt: TGTGCCAGCAGGGCTCGGACAGGGAATGAAAAACTGTTTTTT; CDR3aa: CASRARTGNEKLFF
d_gene: NA; abundance: NA; v_gene: TRBV9; j_gene: TRBJ1-1; CDR3nt: TGTGCCAGCAGCGTATTCCCAGGGTCGGGCACTGAAGCTTTCTTT; CDR3aa: CASSVFPGSGTEAFF
d_gene: TRBD1; abundance: NA; v_gene: TRBV19; j_gene: TRBJ1-2; CDR3nt: TGTGCCAGCCTTACCCCGGCAGGGGGGCTTGGCTACACCTTC; CDR3aa: CASLTPAGGLGYTF
d_gene: NA; abundance: NA; v_gene: TRBV6-5; j_gene: TRBJ2-2; CDR3nt: TGTGCCTCACGGCCCGGGGGGCGGGCCGGGGAGCTGTTTTTT; CDR3aa: CASRPGGRAGELFF
d_gene: TRBD2; abundance: NA; v_gene: TRBV7-3; j_gene: TRBJ2-3; CDR3nt: TGTGCCAGCAGCCTAGGACTAGCCGCAGATACGCAGTATTTT; CDR3aa: CASSLGLAADTQYF
d_gene: NA; abundance: NA; v_gene: TRBV6-4; j_gene: TRBJ2-1; CDR3nt: TGTGCCAGCAGTGACTCCCCGAGGAGTCGCAATGAGCAGTTCTTC; CDR3aa: CASSDSPRSRNEQFF
d_gene: TRBD2; abundance: NA; v_gene: TRBV11-3; j_gene: TRBJ2-7; CDR3nt: TGTGCCAGCACCCCTAGCGGGTTTAGCTCCTACGAGCAGTACTTC; CDR3aa: CASTPSGFSSYEQYF
d_gene: NA; abundance: few; v_gene: TRBV5-6; j_gene: TRBJ2-7; CDR3nt: TGTGCCAGCAGCTTGGACAGGGAGTTCCAGGGGGGTCACTACGAGCAGTACTTC; CDR3aa: CASSLDREFQGGHYEQYF
d_gene: NA; abundance: NA; v_gene: TRBV2; j_gene: TRBJ1-1; CDR3nt: TGTGCCAGCACCAGGGACAACCCGAACACTGAAGCTTTCTTT; CDR3aa: CASTRDNPNTEAFF
d_gene: TRBD1; abundance: NA; v_gene: TRBV6-5; j_gene: TRBJ2-1; CDR3nt: TGTGCCAGCAGTTACCGACGGACAGGTTTCAATGAGCAGTTCTTC; CDR3aa: CASSYRRTGFNEQFF
d_gene: TRBD2; abundance: NA; v_gene: TRBV24-1; j_gene: TRBJ2-1; CDR3nt: TGTGCCACCAGTGATTTGGTAGCGGGAATCTACAATGAGCAGTTCTTC; CDR3aa: CATSDLVAGIYNEQFF
d_gene: NA; abundance: NA; v_gene: TRBV4-2; j_gene: TRBJ1-4; CDR3nt: TGTGCCAGCAGCCAAAACTTACGACAGGATGTTAATGAAAAACTGTTTTTT; CDR3aa: CASSQNLRQDVNEKLFF
d_gene: NA; abundance: NA; v_gene: TRBV2; j_gene: TRBJ1-2; CDR3nt: TGTGCCAGCAGAGCTCGGCGGGGGGCGGGTGGCTACACCTTC; CDR3aa: CASRARRGAGGYTF
d_gene: NA; abundance: NA; v_gene: TRBV11-3; j_gene: TRBJ2-1; CDR3nt: TGTGCCAGCTCGAGGCTCTCCGGGTCCAATGAGCAGTTCTTC; CDR3aa: CASSRLSGSNEQFF
d_gene: NA; abundance: few; v_gene: TRBV18; j_gene: TRBJ1-1; CDR3nt: TGTGCCAGCTCACCATCGCGTGAGGTGCGCACTGAAGCTTTCTTT; CDR3aa: CASSPSREVRTEAFF
d_gene: TRBD1; abundance: NA; v_gene: TRBV19; j_gene: TRBJ1-5; CDR3nt: TGTGCCAGTAGTATAGTGGGACAGGGAATGTGGAATCAGCCCCAGCATTTT; CDR3aa: CASSIVGQGMWNQPQHF
d_gene: NA; abundance: NA; v_gene: TRBV5-1; j_gene: TRBJ1-2; CDR3nt: TGCGCCAGCAGCTTGACGTACAGGACGAGTGGCTACACCTTC; CDR3aa: CASSLTYRTSGYTF
d_gene: NA; abundance: NA; v_gene: TRBV15; j_gene: TRBJ1-2; CDR3nt: TGTGCCACCAGCAGAGATCTGGGGCAGGACTATGGCTACACCTTC; CDR3aa: CATSRDLGQDYGYTF
d_gene: TRBD2; abundance: NA; v_gene: TRBV2; j_gene: TRBJ2-1; CDR3nt: TGTGCCAGCAACACTCCTTCACTAGCGGGAGAGAGGAATGAGCAGTTCTTC; CDR3aa: CASNTPSLAGERNEQFF
d_gene: TRBD1; abundance: NA; v_gene: TRBV6-5; j_gene: TRBJ2-1; CDR3nt: TGTGCCAGCAGTCCCGGGACAGCGCTTTACAATGAGCAGTTCTTC; CDR3aa: CASSPGTALYNEQFF
d_gene: NA; abundance: NA; v_gene: TRBV25-1; j_gene: TRBJ2-1; CDR3nt: TGTGCCAGCAGCTCGAAGGGGTACAATGAGCAGTTCTTC; CDR3aa: CASSSKGYNEQFF
d_gene: NA; abundance: NA; v_gene: TRBV7-3; j_gene: TRBJ2-7; CDR3nt: TGTGCCAGCAGCTTAAACCCCTCGGGGGTCTACGAGCAGTACTTC; CDR3aa: CASSLNPSGVYEQYF
d_gene: NA; abundance: NA; v_gene: TRBV30; j_gene: TRBJ2-4; CDR3nt: TGTGCCTGGAGTACGACAGGAGACATTCAGTACTTC; CDR3aa: CAWSTTGDIQYF
d_gene: TRBD2; abundance: NA; v_gene: TRBV6-6; j_gene: TRBJ2-2; CDR3nt: TGTGCCAGCAGTCAGACTAGCGTTAACACCGGGGAGCTGTTTTTT; CDR3aa: CASSQTSVNTGELFF
d_gene: NA; abundance: NA; v_gene: TRBV30; j_gene: TRBJ2-1; CDR3nt: TGTGCCTGGAGTGTTAGGGGAAATGAGCAGTTCTTC; CDR3aa: CAWSVRGNEQFF
d_gene: TRBD2; abundance: NA; v_gene: TRBV5-8; j_gene: TRBJ2-5; CDR3nt: TGTGCCAGCAGCCGGTGGACTAGCGAAGCGGGGGAGACCCAGTACTTC; CDR3aa: CASSRWTSEAGETQYF
d_gene: NA; abundance: NA; v_gene: TRBV19; j_gene: TRBJ1-3; CDR3nt: TGTGCCAGTAGGATTGGTCTGGGGGCCGACTCTGGAAACACCATATATTTT; CDR3aa: CASRIGLGADSGNTIYF
d_gene: NA; abundance: NA; v_gene: TRBV5-6; j_gene: TRBJ1-2; CDR3nt: TGTGCCAGCAGCTTGGCCACAGGGCGGGGCTACACCTTC; CDR3aa: CASSLATGRGYTF
d_gene: NA; abundance: NA; v_gene: TRBV15; j_gene: TRBJ2-3; CDR3nt: TGTGCCACCAGCAGAGCCCGGTCCACAGATACGCAGTATTTT; CDR3aa: CATSRARSTDTQYF
d_gene: NA; abundance: NA; v_gene: TRBV19; j_gene: TRBJ1-5; CDR3nt: TGTGCCAGTAGTATGCAGGGTGAGGTCAATCAGCCCCAGCATTTT; CDR3aa: CASSMQGEVNQPQHF
d_gene: TRBD1; abundance: NA; v_gene: TRBV19; j_gene: TRBJ1-5; CDR3nt: TGTGCCAGTAGTCGACAGGGAGTTCAGCATTTT; CDR3aa: CASSRQGVQHF